These 19 T cell receptor beta chains share one sample of origin, sequenced in a study of T cell changes during pregnancy in multiple sclerosis. TCRdb's copy holds only in-frame clones and misses some; the assay was immunoSEQ multiplex PCR. This table holds tens of thousands of clones, under 95% found once. The source was CD4+ T cells from peripheral blood mononuclear cells, collected in the third trimester of pregnancy. These receptors originate from a female donor with multiple sclerosis, enrolled in a pregnancy study.

The table lists this clone with a count of one. The CDR3 sequence: CASSKGTDLSTDTQYF. CDR3 bases: TGTGCCAGCAGCAAAGGGACAGACCTTAGCACAGATACGCAGTATTTT. This chain connects TRBV21-1 to TRBJ2-3; the table's D gene call, TRBD1, was not cross checked with the DNA. TRBV21-1 is a recognized pseudogene. This CDR3 contains 16 residues.

The V call is TRBV7-8, the J call TRBJ2-1; 9 nucleotides agree with TRBD2. Looked up from germline, CDR1 is SGHVS and CDR2 is FQNEAQ. The CDR3 extends over 15 amino acids. The J segment lost 6 bases and the V segment lost 0 bases, leaving 3 bases of the junction unmatched. For the CDR3, the DNA is TGTGCCAGCAGCTTAGCTAGCGGGAGTATCAATGAGCAGTTCTTC. This sequence encodes CASSLASGSINEQFF.

V and J are TRBV18 and TRBJ2-7; 9 nucleotides align to TRBD1. The germline V gene encodes CDR1 KGHSH and CDR2 LQKENI. The CDR3 extends over 15 amino acids. J was trimmed by 3 bases and V by 4 bases; bases with no gene match: 7. The CDR3 sequence is CASSQDRGDLYEQYF. In DNA form, the CDR3 reads TGTGCCAGCTCACAAGACAGGGGGGATCTCTACGAGCAGTACTTC.

This rearrangement joins TRBV7-2 to TRBJ2-3, with TRBD2 matching 9 bases. CDR3 length: 15 residues. J lost 2 bases, V lost 2 bases, and 2 bases had no gene match. CDR1 SGHTA and CDR2 FQGNSA come from the germline V gene. Written as DNA, the CDR3 is TGTGCCAGCAGCTTAACGGGACTAGCCACAGATACGCAGTATTTT. This encodes CASSLTGLATDTQYF.

The rearrangement uses TRBV27 and TRBJ2-7; 8 bases agree with TRBD1. V lost 3 bases and J lost 3; bases outside the gene matches: 10. This CDR3 comprises 16 residues. The germline CDR1 and CDR2 sequences are MNHEY and SMNVEV (reference sequence). DNA for the CDR3: TGTGCCAGCAGTTTTGCAGGACAGGGTTTCGTCTACGAGCAGTACTTC. It yields the protein CASSFAGQGFVYEQYF.

The J gene is TRBJ2-7, the V gene TRBV7-2, with 10 bases fitting TRBD2. J gave up 3 bases and V 4 bases, and 6 bases lay outside the gene matches. The germline CDR1 and CDR2 sequences are SGHTA and FQGNSA. The CDR3 is made up of 15 amino acids. The CDR3 spells CASSSSSGRFYEQYF. The CDR3 DNA follows: TGTGCCAGCAGCTCTTCTAGCGGGAGATTCTACGAGCAGTACTTC.

V is TRBV21-1 and J is TRBJ2-7; the D call TRBD1 from the table was never checked on the DNA. TRBV21-1 is an annotated pseudogene. The CDR3 covers 16 residues. The DNA for the CDR3 is TGTGCCAGCAGTACAAGATCCGGGACAGGGGATAACGAGCAGTACTTC. Translation gives CASSTRSGTGDNEQYF.

The chain links TRBV28 to TRBJ1-5; 9 bases agree with TRBD1. Trimming took 6 bases from V and 4 from J; bases not matched to a gene: 7. CDR1 is MDHEN, CDR2 SYDVKM, per germline. The CDR3 runs to 15 residues. The CDR3 is CASSKQGARNQPQHF. In DNA, the CDR3 is TGTGCCAGCAGCAAACAGGGGGCGAGGAATCAGCCCCAGCATTTT.

In DNA, the CDR3 is TGTGCCAGCTCTCCCCCTCTAGCGACTTACTACAATGAGCAGTTCTTC. This sequence encodes CASSPPLATYYNEQFF. V usage is TRBV18 and J usage is TRBJ2-1, with a weak D call TRBD2 (6 bases). Germline V gene lookup returns CDR1 KGHSH and CDR2 LQKENI. The CDR3 contains 16 residues. V dropped 6 bases and J dropped 3 bases, with 18 bases sitting between them.

This clone came up once. The chain has TRBV7-3 and TRBJ1-1; D might be TRBD1 (5 bases). Germline V CDR1 and CDR2: SGHTA, FQGTGA. The CDR3 consists of 13 residues. The V and J ends lost 5 bases and 7 bases respectively, with 14 bases between them. The CDR3 DNA is TGTGCCAGCAGCCCTCAGGGAGGGGATGAAGCTTTCTTT. This encodes CASSPQGGDEAFF.

This clone was counted once. The genes are TRBV20-1 and TRBJ2-1; D gene ambiguous. CDR1 and CDR2 (germline): DFQATT, SNEGSKA (reference sequence). CDR3 length: 11 residues. The V gene lost 1 base and the J gene lost 9 bases, with 7 bases spanning the gap. Here the CDR3 reads CSARAGPEQFF. The CDR3 DNA follows: TGCAGTGCTAGAGCCGGTCCTGAGCAGTTCTTC.

The V gene is TRBV9, the J gene TRBJ2-3, with 15 bases that match TRBD2. The CDR3 covers 19 residues. Germline V gives CDR1 SGDLS, CDR2 YYNGEE. J was trimmed by 2 bases and V by 4 bases; bases with no gene match: 11. CDR3 loop: CASSPEGTSGRLYTDTQYF. The CDR3 DNA reads TGTGCCAGCAGCCCAGAGGGGACTAGCGGGAGGCTATACACAGATACGCAGTATTTT. Variable domain in full (rest from reference TRBV9 and TRBJ2-3): DSGVTQTPKHLITATGQRVTLRCSPRSGDLSVYWYQQSLDQGLQFLIQYYNGEERAKGNILERFSAQQFPDLHSELNLSSLELGDSALYFCASSPEGTSGRLYTDTQYFGPGTRLTVL.

The rearrangement uses TRBV18 and TRBJ2-1; 14 positions agree with TRBD2. The CDR3 length is 17 residues. Germline assignment: CDR1 KGHSH and CDR2 LQKENI. V was pared by 3 bases and J by 9 bases, with 10 bases of the junction left unmatched. The DNA of the CDR3 is TGTGCCAGCTCACCCCGAACGACTAGCGGGAGGGCCCGTGAGCAGTTCTTC. This sequence encodes CASSPRTTSGRAREQFF.

The table lists this clone with a count of one. This rearrangement joins TRBV6-4 to TRBJ1-1; 9 nucleotides line up with TRBD1. This CDR3 contains 16 residues. Looked up from germline, CDR1 is MRHNA and CDR2 is SNTAGT. V lost 0 bases and J lost 5; bases outside the gene matches: 7. CDR3 amino acids: CASSDSPGTGRTEAFF. The CDR3 bases are TGTGCCAGCAGTGACTCTCCCGGGACAGGGAGGACTGAAGCTTTCTTT.

The V call is TRBV15, the J call TRBJ2-5; 13 bases fit TRBD2. V trimming: 2 bases; J trimming: 1 base; junction bases outside the gene matches: 4. This CDR3 contains 17 residues. The germline CDR1 and CDR2 sequences are LNHNV and YYDKDF (reference sequence). In DNA, the CDR3 is TGTGCCACCAGCAGACCAGGGACTAGCGGGGCCCAAGAGACCCAGTACTTC. Protein product: CATSRPGTSGAQETQYF.

V usage is TRBV27 and J usage is TRBJ2-7; the match to TRBD1 covers 7 bases. Per germline, CDR1 MNHEY and CDR2 SMNVEV (reference sequence). V lost 2 bases to trimming and J lost 2 bases; unmatched junction nucleotides: 6. CDR3 length: 15 residues. DNA for the CDR3: TGTGCCAGCAGTTTAGGTACAGGGGCCGCCTACGAGCAGTACTTC. Protein sequence: CASSLGTGAAYEQYF.

This sequence joins TRBV30 and TRBJ1-5; TRBD1 matches 8 bases. This CDR3 has 15 residues. Germline V lookup: CDR1 GTSNPN, CDR2 SVGIG (reference sequence). V lost 2 bases, J lost 2 bases, and 5 bases stayed unmatched. CDR3 DNA sequence: TGTGCCTGGAGTCAGGGGGCCTTCGGCAATCAGCCCCAGCATTTT. Translation: CAWSQGAFGNQPQHF.

J is TRBJ1-1 and V is TRBV19, with D unresolved. Between the trimmed V and J ends, which lost 4 bases and 9 bases, there was a span of 15 bases. Germline assignment: CDR1 LNHDA and CDR2 SQIVND (reference sequence). This CDR3 region has 13 residues. The CDR3 region is CASSTPQRGKAFF. In nucleotides, the CDR3 is TGTGCCAGTAGTACCCCCCAGCGGGGAAAAGCTTTCTTT.

V usage is TRBV12-5 and J usage is TRBJ2-4; 7 bases map to TRBD2. Germline CDR1 LGHNT, CDR2 FRNRAP. The CDR3 is 13 residues long. V dropped 3 bases and J dropped 10; count of bases not matched to a gene: 6. CDR3 region: CASGFRVGGIQYF. CDR3 nucleotides: TGTGCTAGTGGTTTCCGCGTCGGGGGGATTCAGTACTTC.